This TCR beta chain was obtained from a study of immune evolution from preneoplasia to lung adenocarcinoma. The method was immunoSEQ multiplex PCR; TCRdb's version includes in-frame clones alone and lacks a portion of them. The table lists 9,500 to 13,000 clones, around 86% of them singletons, with less than 4.5% in the top ten. Study outcomes and limitations: Later-stage lesions seemingly showed higher T cell density and diversity than normal lung.

About this clone itself: Its antigen is undetermined.

The receptor's source is a person aged 70 to 79 with invasive lung adenocarcinoma. The sample taken for sequencing was FFPE invasive lung adenocarcinoma tissue.

CDR3 sequence: CAIQGGNQPQHF. Here the CDR3 DNA reads TGTGCCATACAGGGTGGAAATCAGCCCCAGCATTTT. The chain combines TRBV28 with TRBJ1-5; possible D gene TRBD1, 6 bases. The CDR3 consists of 12 residues. The V end was cut by 10 bases, the J end by 4 bases, with 11 bases between. In germline, CDR1 is MDHEN, CDR2 SYDVKM. Supplemented by reference TRBV28 and TRBJ1-5, the full variable domain reads DVKVTQSSRYLVKRTGEKVFLECVQDMDHENMFWYRQDPGLGLRLIYFSYDVKMKEKGDIPEGYSVSREKKERFSLILESASTNQTSMYLCAIQGGNQPQHFGDGTRLSIL.